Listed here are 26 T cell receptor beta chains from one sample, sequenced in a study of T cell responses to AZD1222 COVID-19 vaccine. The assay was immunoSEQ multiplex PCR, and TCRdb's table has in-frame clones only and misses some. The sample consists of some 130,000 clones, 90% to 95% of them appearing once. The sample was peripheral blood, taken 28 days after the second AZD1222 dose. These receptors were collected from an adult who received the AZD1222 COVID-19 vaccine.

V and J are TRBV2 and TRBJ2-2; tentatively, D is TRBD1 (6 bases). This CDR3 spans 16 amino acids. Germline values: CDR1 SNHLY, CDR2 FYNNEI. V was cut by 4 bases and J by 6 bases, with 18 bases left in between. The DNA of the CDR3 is TGTGCCAGCAGTGCCGAGCCAGGGGTATTAGCCGGGGAGCTGTTTTTT. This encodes CASSAEPGVLAGELFF.

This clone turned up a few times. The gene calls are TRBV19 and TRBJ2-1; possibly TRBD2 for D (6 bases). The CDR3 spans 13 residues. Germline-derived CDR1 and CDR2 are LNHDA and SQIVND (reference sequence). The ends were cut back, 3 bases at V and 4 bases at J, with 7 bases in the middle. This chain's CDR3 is CASSIGGYNEQFF. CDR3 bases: TGTGCCAGTAGTATTGGGGGGTACAATGAGCAGTTCTTC. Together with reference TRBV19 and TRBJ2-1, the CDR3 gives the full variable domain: DGGITQSPKYLFRKEGQNVTLSCEQNLNHDAMYWYRQDPGQGLRLIYYSQIVNDFQKGDIAEGYSVSREKKESFPLTVTSAQKNPTAFYLCASSIGGYNEQFFGPGTRLTVL.

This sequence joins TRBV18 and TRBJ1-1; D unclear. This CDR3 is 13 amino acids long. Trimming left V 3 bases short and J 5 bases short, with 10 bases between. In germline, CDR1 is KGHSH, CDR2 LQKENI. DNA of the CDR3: TGTGCCAGCTCACCCGGCGGATCTACTGAAGCTTTCTTT. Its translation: CASSPGGSTEAFF.

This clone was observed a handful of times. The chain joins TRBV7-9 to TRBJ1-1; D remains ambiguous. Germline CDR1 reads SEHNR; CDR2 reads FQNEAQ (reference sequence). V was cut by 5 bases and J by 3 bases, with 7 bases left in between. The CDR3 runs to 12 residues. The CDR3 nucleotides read TGTGCCAGCAGCCCGCAGGACACTGAAGCTTTCTTT. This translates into CASSPQDTEAFF.

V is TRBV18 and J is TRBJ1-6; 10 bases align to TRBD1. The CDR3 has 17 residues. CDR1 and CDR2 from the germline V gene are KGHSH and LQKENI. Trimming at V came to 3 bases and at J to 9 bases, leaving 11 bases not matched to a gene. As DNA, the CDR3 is TGTGCCAGCTCACCTCTCTGGGACAGGGGAAAGGGTTCACCCCTCCACTTT. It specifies CASSPLWDRGKGSPLHF.

The CDR3 bases are TGTGCCAGCACCCGGCAGACTAGCAATCAGCCCCAGCATTTT. Its translation is CASTRQTSNQPQHF. The V and J genes are TRBV7-9 and TRBJ1-5; D not certain. Germline lookup yields CDR1 SEHNR and CDR2 FQNEAQ (reference sequence). V lost 7 bases, J lost 0 bases, and 10 bases lay in between. This CDR3 comprises 14 residues.

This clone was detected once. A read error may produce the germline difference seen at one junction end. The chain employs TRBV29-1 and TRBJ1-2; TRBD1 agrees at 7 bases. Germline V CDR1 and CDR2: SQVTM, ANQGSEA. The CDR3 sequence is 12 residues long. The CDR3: CSVEGGGALEGF. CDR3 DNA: TGCAGCGTTGAAGGAGGGGGCGCGTTGGAAGGATTC.

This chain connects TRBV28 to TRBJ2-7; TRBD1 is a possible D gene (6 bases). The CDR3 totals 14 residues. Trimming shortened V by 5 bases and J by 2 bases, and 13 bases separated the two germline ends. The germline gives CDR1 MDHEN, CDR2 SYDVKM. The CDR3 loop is CASSKGQSPYEQYF. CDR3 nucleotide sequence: TGTGCCAGCAGTAAAGGACAGTCCCCCTACGAGCAGTACTTC.

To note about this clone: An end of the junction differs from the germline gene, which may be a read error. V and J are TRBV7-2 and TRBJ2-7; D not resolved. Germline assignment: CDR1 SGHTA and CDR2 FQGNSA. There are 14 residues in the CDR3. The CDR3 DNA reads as TGTGCCAGCAGCTTCTCCCTAGTCTCCGACGAGCAGTACTTC. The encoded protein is CASSFSLVSDEQYF. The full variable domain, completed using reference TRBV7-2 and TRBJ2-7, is GAGVSQSPSNKVTEKGKDVELRCDPISGHTALYWYRQSLGQGLEFLIYFQGNSAPDKSGLPSDRFSAERTGGSVSTLTIQRTQQEDSAVYLCASSFSLVSDEQYFGPGTRLTVT.

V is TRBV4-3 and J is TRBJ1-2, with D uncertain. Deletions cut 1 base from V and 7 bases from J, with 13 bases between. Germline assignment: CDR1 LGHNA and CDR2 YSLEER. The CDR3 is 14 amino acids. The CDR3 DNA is TGCGCCAGCAGCCAAGGTATACTTATCGGTGGCTACACCTTC. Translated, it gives CASSQGILIGGYTF.

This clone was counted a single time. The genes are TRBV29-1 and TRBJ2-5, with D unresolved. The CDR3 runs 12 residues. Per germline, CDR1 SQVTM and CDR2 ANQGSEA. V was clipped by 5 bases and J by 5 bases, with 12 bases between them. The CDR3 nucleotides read TGCAGCGTTCGGAGTAGTGGGGAGACCCAGTACTTC. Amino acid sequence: CSVRSSGETQYF.

The CDR3 loop reads CASSRSGLGEKLFF. The DNA for the CDR3 is TGTGCCAGCAGCCGGAGTGGTTTGGGAGAAAAACTGTTTTTT. The chain is built from TRBV14 and TRBJ1-4; D gene unclear. V lost 4 bases and J lost 8, with 14 bases in between. Germline CDR1 SGHDN, CDR2 FVKESK. CDR3 length: 14 amino acids.

CDR3 in DNA: TGTGCCAGCAGCCCCACCCTAGCGGAAAGCACAGATACGCAGTATTTT. This gives the protein CASSPTLAESTDTQYF. J is TRBJ2-3 and V is TRBV11-3, with 7 nucleotides matching TRBD2. The CDR3 has 16 residues. V trimming: 5 bases; J trimming: 0 bases; junction bases outside the gene matches: 8. Looked up from germline, CDR1 is SGHNT and CDR2 is YENEEA.

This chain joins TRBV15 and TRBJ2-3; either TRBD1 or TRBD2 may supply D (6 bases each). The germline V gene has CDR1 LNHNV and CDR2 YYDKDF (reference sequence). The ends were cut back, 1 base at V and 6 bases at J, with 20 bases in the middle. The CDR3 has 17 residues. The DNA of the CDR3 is TGTGCCACCAGCAGAGGCGGGACAACGGTTATCGTGGATACGCAGTATTTT. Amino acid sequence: CATSRGGTTVIVDTQYF.

CDR3 amino acids: CASSLRGLNTEAFF. The CDR3 bases are TGTGCCAGCAGCCTGAGAGGTCTGAACACTGAAGCTTTCTTT. The chain has TRBV7-2 and TRBJ1-1, with no clear D. Trimming removed 5 bases at V and 0 bases at J, with 10 bases between. The CDR3 contains 14 residues. From germline, CDR1 is SGHTA and CDR2 FQGNSA.

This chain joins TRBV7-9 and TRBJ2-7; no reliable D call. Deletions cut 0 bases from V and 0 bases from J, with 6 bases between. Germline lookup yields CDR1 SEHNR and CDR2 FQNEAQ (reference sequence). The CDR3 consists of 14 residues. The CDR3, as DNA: TGTGCCAGCAGCTTAGCAGCTCCCTCCTACGAGCAGTACTTC. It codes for CASSLAAPSYEQYF.

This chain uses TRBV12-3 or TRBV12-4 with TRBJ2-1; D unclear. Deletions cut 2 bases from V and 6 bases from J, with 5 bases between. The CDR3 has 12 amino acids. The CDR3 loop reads CASSLRPNEQFF. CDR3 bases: TGTGCCAGCAGTTTACGTCCCAATGAGCAGTTCTTC.

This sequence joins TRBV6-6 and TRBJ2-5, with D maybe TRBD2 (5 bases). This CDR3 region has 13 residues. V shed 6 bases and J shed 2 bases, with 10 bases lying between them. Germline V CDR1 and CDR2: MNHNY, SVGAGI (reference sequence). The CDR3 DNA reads TGTGCCAGCAGGAGCGGATTTCAAGAGACCCAGTACTTC. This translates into CASRSGFQETQYF.

CDR3 in DNA: TGTGCCAGTAGTATTGGGACAGGCGACTACGAGCAGTACTTC. Translation gives CASSIGTGDYEQYF. V usage is TRBV19 and J usage is TRBJ2-7; 8 positions match TRBD1. CDR3 length equals 14 residues. CDR1 is LNHDA, CDR2 SQIVND, per germline (reference sequence). With 3 bases clipped from V and 3 bases from J, the junction kept 4 bases outside the gene matches.

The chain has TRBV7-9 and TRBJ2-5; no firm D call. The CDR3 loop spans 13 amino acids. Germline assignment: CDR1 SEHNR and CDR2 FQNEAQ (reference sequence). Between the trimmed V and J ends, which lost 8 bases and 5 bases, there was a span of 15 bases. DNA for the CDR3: TGTGCCAGCTCCCCTTCCGGTGTGGAGACCCAGTACTTC. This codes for CASSPSGVETQYF.

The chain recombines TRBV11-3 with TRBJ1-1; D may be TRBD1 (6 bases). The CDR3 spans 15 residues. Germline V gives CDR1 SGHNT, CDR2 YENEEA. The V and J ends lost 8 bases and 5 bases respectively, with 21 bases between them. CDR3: CASREGDGRRTEAFF. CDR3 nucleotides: TGTGCCAGCCGAGAGGGGGACGGCCGCCGGACTGAAGCTTTCTTT. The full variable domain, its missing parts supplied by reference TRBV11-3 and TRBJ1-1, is EAGVVQSPRYKIIEKKQPVAFWCNPISGHNTLYWYLQNLGQGPELLIRYENEEAVDDSQLPKDRFSAERLKGVDSTLKIQPAELGDSAVYLCASREGDGRRTEAFFGQGTRLTVV.

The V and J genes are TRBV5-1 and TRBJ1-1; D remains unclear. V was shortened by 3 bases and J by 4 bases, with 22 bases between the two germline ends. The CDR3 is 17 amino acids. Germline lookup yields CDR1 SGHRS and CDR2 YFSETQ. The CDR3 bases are TGCGCCAGCAGCTACGAGGGATGGGTACCGCGAGGCACTGAAGCTTTCTTT. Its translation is CASSYEGWVPRGTEAFF.

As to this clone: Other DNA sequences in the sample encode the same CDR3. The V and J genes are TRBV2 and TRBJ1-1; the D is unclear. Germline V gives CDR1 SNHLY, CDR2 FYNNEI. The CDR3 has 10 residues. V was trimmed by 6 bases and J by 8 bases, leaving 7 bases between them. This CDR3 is CASSLGEAFF. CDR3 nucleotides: TGTGCCAGCAGCTTAGGAGAAGCTTTCTTT. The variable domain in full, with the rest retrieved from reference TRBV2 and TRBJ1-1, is EPEVTQTPSHQVTQMGQEVILRCVPISNHLYFYWYRQILGQKVEFLVSFYNNEISEKSEIFDDQFSVERPDGSNFTLKIRSTKLEDSAMYFCASSLGEAFFGQGTRLTVV.

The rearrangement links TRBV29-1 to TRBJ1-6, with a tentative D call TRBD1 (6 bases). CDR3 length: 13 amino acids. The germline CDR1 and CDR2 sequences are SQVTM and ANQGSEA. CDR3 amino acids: CTLPGHQSSPLHF. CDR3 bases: TGCACCCTCCCGGGACACCAATCCTCACCCCTCCACTTT.

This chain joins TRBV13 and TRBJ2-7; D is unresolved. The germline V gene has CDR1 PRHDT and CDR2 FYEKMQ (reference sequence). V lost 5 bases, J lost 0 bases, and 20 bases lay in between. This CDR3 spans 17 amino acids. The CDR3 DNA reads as TGTGCCAGCAGCCAGCTGGATGGCCCATCGAGCTCCTACGAGCAGTACTTC. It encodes CASSQLDGPSSSYEQYF.

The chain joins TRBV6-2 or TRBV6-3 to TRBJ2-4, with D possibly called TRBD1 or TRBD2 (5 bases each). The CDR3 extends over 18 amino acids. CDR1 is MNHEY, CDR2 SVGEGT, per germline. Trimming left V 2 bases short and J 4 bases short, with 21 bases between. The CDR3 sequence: CASSYPRGGQGLKNIQYF. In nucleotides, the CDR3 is TGTGCCAGCAGTTACCCCCGGGGTGGGCAGGGATTAAAAAACATTCAGTACTTC.